A single T cell receptor (beta chain) is shown here with its context. Its antigen is still unknown. This sample is drawn from a study of cytomegalovirus exposure and HLA in healthy donors. Notes on the study in general: The classifier reportedly diagnosed cytomegalovirus status with high sensitivity and specificity. When the data were analyzed later, several of the most significant clusters appeared to be linked to common viral pathogens.

PCR involved 60 Vbeta and 13 Jbeta primers. Some clones are missing from TCRdb's copy, which holds only in-frame ones; the method was immunoSEQ multiplex PCR. This table lists approximately 92,000 clones. V dropped 3 bases and J dropped 4; count of bases not matched to a gene: 13. The germline CDR1 and CDR2 sequences are SGHTS and YDEGEE. The CDR3 runs 17 residues. The specimen was PBMCs. The receptor comes from a woman aged 25 to 45 in good health and CMV-seronegative. The V call is TRBV5-8, the J call TRBJ2-1; the match to TRBD2 covers 7 bases. CDR3 nucleotides: TGTGCCAGCAGCTGGGGAGGGATGCGGGCCTCATACAATGAGCAGTTCTTC. It translates to CASSWGGMRASYNEQFF.